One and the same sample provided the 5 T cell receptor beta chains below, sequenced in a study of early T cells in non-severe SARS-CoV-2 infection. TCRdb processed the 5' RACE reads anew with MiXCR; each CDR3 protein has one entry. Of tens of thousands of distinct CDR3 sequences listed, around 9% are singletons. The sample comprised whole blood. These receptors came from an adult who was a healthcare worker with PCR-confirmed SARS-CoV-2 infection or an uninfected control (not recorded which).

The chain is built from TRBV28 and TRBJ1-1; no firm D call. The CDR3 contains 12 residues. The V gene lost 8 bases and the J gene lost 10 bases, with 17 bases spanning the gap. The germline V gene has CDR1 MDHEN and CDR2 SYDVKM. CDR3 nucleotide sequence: TGTGCCAGCCGGTCGACGGGGTTGGGAGCTTTCTTT. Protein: CASRSTGLGAFF.

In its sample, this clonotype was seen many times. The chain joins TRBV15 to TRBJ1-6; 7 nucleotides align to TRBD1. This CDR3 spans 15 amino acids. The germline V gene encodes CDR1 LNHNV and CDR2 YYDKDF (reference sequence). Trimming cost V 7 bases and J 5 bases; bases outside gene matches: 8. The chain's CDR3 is CATNSDRDHNSPLHF. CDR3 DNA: TGTGCCACCAACTCCGACAGGGACCATAATTCACCCCTCCACTTT.

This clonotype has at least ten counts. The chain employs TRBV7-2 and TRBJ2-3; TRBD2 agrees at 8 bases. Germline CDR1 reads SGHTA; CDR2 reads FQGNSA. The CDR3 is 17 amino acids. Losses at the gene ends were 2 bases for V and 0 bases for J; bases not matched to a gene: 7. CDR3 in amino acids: CASSLLAGISSTDTQYF. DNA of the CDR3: TGTGCCAGCAGCTTACTAGCGGGTATCTCTAGCACAGATACGCAGTATTTT.

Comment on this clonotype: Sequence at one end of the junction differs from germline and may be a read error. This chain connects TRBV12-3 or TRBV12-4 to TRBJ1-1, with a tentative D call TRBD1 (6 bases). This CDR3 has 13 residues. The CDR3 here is CASNRQGNTEVFF. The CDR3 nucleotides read TGTGCCAGCAACCGGCAGGGGAACACTGAAGTTTTCTTT.

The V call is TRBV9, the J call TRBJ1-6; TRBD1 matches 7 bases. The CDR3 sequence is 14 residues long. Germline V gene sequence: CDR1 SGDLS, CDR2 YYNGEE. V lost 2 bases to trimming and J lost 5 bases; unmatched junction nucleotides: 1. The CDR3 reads CASSVTGNNSPLHF. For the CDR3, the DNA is TGTGCCAGCAGCGTGACAGGGAATAATTCACCCCTCCACTTT. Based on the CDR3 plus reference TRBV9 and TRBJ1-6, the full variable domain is DSGVTQTPKHLITATGQRVTLRCSPRSGDLSVYWYQQSLDQGLQFLIQYYNGEERAKGNILERFSAQQFPDLHSELNLSSLELGDSALYFCASSVTGNNSPLHFGNGTRLTVT.